These T cell receptor beta chains were read from a single sample in a study of T cells after yellow fever vaccination. TCRdb reprocessed the 5' RACE reads via MiXCR and lists one record per CDR3 protein. The sample lists under 600,000 distinct CDR3 sequences, about 14% seen once, with around 15% in the top ten. The sequencing here drew on PBMCs, taken on the day of the yellow fever booster vaccination. These receptors were collected from a man aged 30-40 years who received the YFV17D yellow fever vaccine. Both conserved end residues are part of each CDR3. A D gene is named only where the DNA matches it firmly. Rows may omit the clone size; those that give it use once, few, many or a size class.

TRBV28,TRBJ1-1,NA,NA,CASSPRLWTEAFF,TGTGCCAGCAGCCCACGGCTCTGGACTGAAGCTTTCTTT
TRBV12-3/TRBV12-4,TRBJ1-2,NA,few,CASTTAYGYTF,TGTGCCAGCACGACAGCCTATGGCTACACCTTC
TRBV5-1,TRBJ2-1,TRBD2,few,CASSLLGLAESSYNEQFF,TGCGCCAGCAGCTTGCTTGGACTAGCGGAGAGCTCCTACAATGAGCAGTTCTTC
TRBV15,TRBJ2-2,TRBD1,NA,CATSRTGVTGELFF,TGTGCCACCAGCAGGACAGGGGTCACCGGGGAGCTGTTTTTT
TRBV7-9,TRBJ2-7,TRBD2,few,CASSPATSGGGPYEQYF,TGTGCCAGCAGCCCGGCGACTAGCGGGGGAGGACCCTACGAGCAGTACTTC
TRBV6-1,TRBJ1-1,NA,NA,CASSEVVTPGGAFF,TGTGCCAGCAGTGAAGTGGTCACCCCGGGGGGAGCTTTCTTT
TRBV20-1,TRBJ2-5,NA,NA,CSAVGLTIQETQYF,TGCAGTGCAGTCGGTTTAACAATCCAAGAGACCCAGTACTTC
TRBV7-2,TRBJ2-7,TRBD2,many,CASSPLAGPYEQYF,TGTGCCAGCAGCCCCCTAGCGGGCCCCTACGAGCAGTACTTC
TRBV10-2,TRBJ2-1,NA,NA,CASSGERTYNEQFF,TGCGCCAGCAGTGGGGAGCGTACCTACAATGAGCAGTTCTTC
TRBV12-3/TRBV12-4,TRBJ1-1,NA,NA,CASRKWGGTEAFF,TGTGCCAGCAGGAAATGGGGAGGCACTGAAGCTTTCTTT
TRBV7-8,TRBJ1-4,NA,few,CASSPTVEKLFF,TGTGCCAGCAGCCCAACGGTGGAGAAACTGTTTTTT
TRBV14,TRBJ2-1,TRBD2,few,CASSQDYRLAGNEQFF,TGTGCCAGCAGCCAAGATTATCGACTAGCGGGCAATGAGCAGTTCTTC
TRBV7-2,TRBJ2-3,TRBD2,few,CASIASGRPGTDTQYF,TGTGCCAGCATCGCTAGCGGGAGGCCGGGCACAGATACGCAGTATTTT
TRBV12-3/TRBV12-4,TRBJ1-5,NA,few,CATSRDPGEPQHF,TGTGCCACATCGAGGGACCCCGGGGAGCCCCAGCATTTT
TRBV7-6,TRBJ2-7,TRBD2,few,CASSSGSGSTYEQYF,TGTGCCAGCAGCTCTGGAAGCGGGAGCACCTACGAGCAGTACTTC
TRBV6-1,TRBJ1-2,NA,NA,CASSEGSGRAPNYGYTF,TGTGCCAGCAGTGAGGGGTCTGGGAGGGCCCCTAACTATGGCTACACCTTC
TRBV10-3,TRBJ2-3,TRBD2,NA,CAIRGTSGRDTQYF,TGTGCCATCAGGGGGACTAGCGGGAGGGATACGCAGTATTTT
TRBV10-3,TRBJ2-2,NA,few,CAIRAGRDTGELFF,TGTGCCATCAGGGCGGGTCGCGATACCGGGGAGCTGTTTTTT
TRBV20-1,TRBJ2-1,TRBD2,few,CSARPLTSGSYNEQFF,TGCAGTGCTAGACCCTTGACTAGCGGGAGTTACAATGAGCAGTTCTTC
TRBV19,TRBJ2-1,NA,NA,CASSGGPTLEEQFF,TGTGCCAGTAGTGGGGGACCAACTTTGGAGGAGCAGTTCTTC
TRBV20-1,TRBJ2-1,NA,NA,CSARGGGFF,TGCAGTGCTAGAGGGGGAGGGTTCTTC
TRBV12-3/TRBV12-4,TRBJ1-2,NA,few,CASRTSGSLWGYTF,TGTGCCAGCAGAACGAGCGGGTCGCTTTGGGGCTACACCTTC
TRBV7-9,TRBJ2-1,NA,NA,CASSLLGQEQFF,TGTGCCAGCAGCTTATTAGGGCAGGAGCAGTTCTTC
TRBV28,TRBJ2-1,TRBD2,NA,CASSPGLAVGEQFF,TGTGCCAGCAGTCCGGGACTAGCTGTAGGTGAGCAGTTCTTC
TRBV4-2,TRBJ1-1,NA,few,CASSRPGVGNTEAFF,TGTGCCAGCAGCCGCCCCGGAGTTGGGAACACTGAAGCTTTCTTT
TRBV20-1,TRBJ2-7,NA,NA,CSHQAVSSYEQYF,TGCAGCCATCAGGCAGTGAGCTCCTACGAGCAGTACTTC
TRBV6-2/TRBV6-3,TRBJ2-7,NA,NA,CASSAFSYEQYF,TGTGCCAGCAGTGCCTTCTCCTACGAGCAGTACTTC
TRBV5-4,TRBJ2-3,NA,few,CASSLRGGSDTQYF,TGTGCCAGCAGCCTCCGAGGAGGGAGTGATACGCAGTATTTT
TRBV4-1,TRBJ2-5,NA,NA,CASSQERSETQYF,TGCGCCAGCAGCCAAGAAAGGAGCGAGACCCAGTACTTC
TRBV7-3,TRBJ2-7,NA,NA,CASSSLVGPLSAEQYF,TGTGCCAGCAGCTCGTTAGTAGGACCCCTAAGTGCGGAGCAGTACTTC
TRBV20-1,TRBJ2-5,TRBD2,NA,CSATTSSGKVETQYF,TGCAGTGCCACCACCTCAAGCGGGAAGGTAGAGACCCAGTACTTC
TRBV7-9,TRBJ2-1,TRBD1,NA,CASSPGQGNYNEQFF,TGTGCCAGCAGCCCGGGACAGGGGAACTACAATGAGCAGTTCTTC
TRBV19,TRBJ1-2,TRBD1,NA,CASSTPRDSLYGYTF,TGTGCCAGTAGTACCCCCCGGGACAGCCTCTATGGCTACACCTTC
TRBV7-8,TRBJ2-2,TRBD1,NA,CASSFLGQANTGELFF,TGTGCCAGCAGCTTCCTGGGACAGGCGAACACCGGGGAGCTGTTTTTT
TRBV29-1,TRBJ2-4,TRBD1,few,CSVEKTGQNIQYF,TGCAGCGTTGAAAAAACGGGACAGAACATTCAGTACTTC
TRBV4-3,TRBJ2-7,NA,NA,CASSQASSSSYEQYF,TGCGCCAGCAGCCAAGCCAGCTCCAGCTCCTACGAGCAGTACTTC
TRBV5-1,TRBJ2-2,TRBD2,few,CASSSTSPNTGELFF,TGCGCCAGCAGCTCGACTAGCCCGAACACCGGGGAGCTGTTTTTT
TRBV9,TRBJ2-1,TRBD2,NA,CASTVSRDTRPGLATNSYNEQFF,TGTGCCAGCACCGTCTCCCGGGACACTAGACCGGGACTAGCGACGAACTCCTACAATGAGCAGTTCTTC
TRBV7-2,TRBJ2-7,TRBD2,NA,CASSLALMGEGRNYEQYF,TGTGCCAGCAGCTTAGCGCTCATGGGGGAGGGCCGAAACTACGAGCAGTACTTC
TRBV28,TRBJ2-1,TRBD2,NA,CASKVLAGEQFF,TGTGCCAGCAAAGTACTAGCGGGGGAGCAGTTCTTC
TRBV30,TRBJ2-6,NA,few,CAWKIGGSGANVLTF,TGTGCCTGGAAAATTGGAGGCTCTGGGGCCAACGTCCTGACTTTC